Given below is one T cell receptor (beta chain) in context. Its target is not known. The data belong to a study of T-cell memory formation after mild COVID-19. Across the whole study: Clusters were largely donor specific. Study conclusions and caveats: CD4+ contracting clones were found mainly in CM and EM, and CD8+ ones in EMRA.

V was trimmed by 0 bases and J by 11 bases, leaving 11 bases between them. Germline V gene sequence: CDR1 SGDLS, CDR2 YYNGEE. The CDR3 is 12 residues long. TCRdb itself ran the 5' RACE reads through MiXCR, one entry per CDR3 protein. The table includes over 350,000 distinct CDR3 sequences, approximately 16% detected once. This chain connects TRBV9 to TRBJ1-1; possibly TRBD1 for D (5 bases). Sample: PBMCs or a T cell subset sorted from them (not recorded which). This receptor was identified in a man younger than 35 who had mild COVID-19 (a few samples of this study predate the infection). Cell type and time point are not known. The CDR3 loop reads CASSVEAGPAFF. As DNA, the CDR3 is TGTGCCAGCAGCGTAGAGGCAGGGCCGGCTTTCTTT.